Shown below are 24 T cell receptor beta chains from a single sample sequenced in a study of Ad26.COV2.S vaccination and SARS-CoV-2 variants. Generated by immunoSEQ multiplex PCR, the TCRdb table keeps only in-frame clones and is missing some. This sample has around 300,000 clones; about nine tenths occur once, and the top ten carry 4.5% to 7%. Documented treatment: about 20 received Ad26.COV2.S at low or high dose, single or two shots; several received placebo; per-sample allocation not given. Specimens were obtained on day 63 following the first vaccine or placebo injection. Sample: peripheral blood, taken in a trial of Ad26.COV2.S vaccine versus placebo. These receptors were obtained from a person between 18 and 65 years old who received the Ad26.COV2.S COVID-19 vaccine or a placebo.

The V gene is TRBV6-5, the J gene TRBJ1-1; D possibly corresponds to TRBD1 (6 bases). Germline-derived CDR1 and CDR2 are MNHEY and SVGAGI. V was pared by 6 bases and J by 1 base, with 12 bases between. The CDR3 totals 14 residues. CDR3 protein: CASSPWTENTEAFF. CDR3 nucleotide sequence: TGTGCCAGCAGCCCCTGGACAGAGAACACTGAAGCTTTCTTT.

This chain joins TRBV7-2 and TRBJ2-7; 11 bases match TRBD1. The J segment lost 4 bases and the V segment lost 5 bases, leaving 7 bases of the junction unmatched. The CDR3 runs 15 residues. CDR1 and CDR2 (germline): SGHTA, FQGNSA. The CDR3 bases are TGTGCCAGCAGCCCTCCGGGACAGGGGGGTTACGAGCAGTACTTC. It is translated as CASSPPGQGGYEQYF.

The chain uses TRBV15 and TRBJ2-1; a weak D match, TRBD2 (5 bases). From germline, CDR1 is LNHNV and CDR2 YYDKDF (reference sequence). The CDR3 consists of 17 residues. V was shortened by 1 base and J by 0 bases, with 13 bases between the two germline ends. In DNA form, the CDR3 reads TGTGCCACCAGCAGAGGTCATACGGGGAACTCCTACAATGAGCAGTTCTTC. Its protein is CATSRGHTGNSYNEQFF.

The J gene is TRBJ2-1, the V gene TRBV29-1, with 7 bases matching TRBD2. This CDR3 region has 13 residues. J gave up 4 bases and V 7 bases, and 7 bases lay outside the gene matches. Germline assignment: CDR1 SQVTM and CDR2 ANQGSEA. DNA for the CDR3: TGCAGCGGAAGGCTAGCGGATTACAATGAGCAGTTCTTC. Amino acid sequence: CSGRLADYNEQFF.

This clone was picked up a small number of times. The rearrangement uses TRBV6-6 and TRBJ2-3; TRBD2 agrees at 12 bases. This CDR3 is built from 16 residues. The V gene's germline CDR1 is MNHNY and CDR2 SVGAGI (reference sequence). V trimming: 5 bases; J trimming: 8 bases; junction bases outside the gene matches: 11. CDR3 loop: CASSPLAGGRFGTQYF. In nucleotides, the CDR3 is TGTGCCAGCAGTCCCCTAGCGGGAGGGAGGTTTGGTACGCAGTATTTT.

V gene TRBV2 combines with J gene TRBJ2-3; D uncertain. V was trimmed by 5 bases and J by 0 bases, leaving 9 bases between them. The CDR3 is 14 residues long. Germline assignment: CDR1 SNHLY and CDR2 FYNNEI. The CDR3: CASSYSGSTDTQYF. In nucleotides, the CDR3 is TGTGCCAGCAGTTATTCCGGCAGCACAGATACGCAGTATTTT.

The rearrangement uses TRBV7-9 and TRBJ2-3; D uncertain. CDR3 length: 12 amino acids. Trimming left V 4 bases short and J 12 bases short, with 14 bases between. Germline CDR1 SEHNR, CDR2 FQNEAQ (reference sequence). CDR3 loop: CASSSQIPSQYF. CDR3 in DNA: TGTGCCAGCAGCTCCCAGATCCCCTCCCAGTATTTT.

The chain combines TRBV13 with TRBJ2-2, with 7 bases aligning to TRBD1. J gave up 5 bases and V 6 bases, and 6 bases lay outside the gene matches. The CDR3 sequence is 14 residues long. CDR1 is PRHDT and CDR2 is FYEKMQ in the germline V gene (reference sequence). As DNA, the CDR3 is TGTGCCAGCAGAGGGACAGAGGGGACCGGGGAGCTGTTTTTT. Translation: CASRGTEGTGELFF.

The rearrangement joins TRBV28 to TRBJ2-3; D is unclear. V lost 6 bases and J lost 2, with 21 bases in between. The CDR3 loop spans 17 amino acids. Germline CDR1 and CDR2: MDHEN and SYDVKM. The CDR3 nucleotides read TGTGCCAGCAGCCTATTTCTTACTGACTCGTTCACAGATACGCAGTATTTT. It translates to CASSLFLTDSFTDTQYF.

The CDR3 sequence: CASSSYMETQYF. The CDR3 region has the DNA TGTGCCAGCAGTTCTTACATGGAGACCCAGTACTTC. The rearrangement links TRBV6-2 or TRBV6-3 to TRBJ2-5, with unresolved D. Trimming stripped 4 bases from V and 5 bases from J, with 8 bases between. Germline V gene data show CDR1 as MNHEY and CDR2 as SVGEGT. This CDR3 is 12 amino acids long.

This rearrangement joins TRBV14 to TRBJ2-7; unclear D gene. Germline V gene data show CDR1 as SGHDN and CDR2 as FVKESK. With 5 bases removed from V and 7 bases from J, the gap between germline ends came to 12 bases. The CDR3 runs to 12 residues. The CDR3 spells CASSSQNLEQYV. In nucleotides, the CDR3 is TGTGCCAGCAGCTCACAGAATCTAGAGCAGTACGTC.

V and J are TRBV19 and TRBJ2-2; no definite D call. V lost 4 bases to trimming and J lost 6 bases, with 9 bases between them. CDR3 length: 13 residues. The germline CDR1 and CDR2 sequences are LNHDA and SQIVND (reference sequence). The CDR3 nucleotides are TGTGCCAGTAGTACCCCAGCCGCCGGGGAGCTGTTTTTT. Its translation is CASSTPAAGELFF.

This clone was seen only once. The CDR3 DNA reads as TGTGCCAGCAGCCCCTGGACTAGCGGGACCTACAATGAGCAGTTCTTC. This sequence encodes CASSPWTSGTYNEQFF. The chain is built from TRBV9 and TRBJ2-1; 12 positions match TRBD2. Trimming cost V 4 bases and J 2 bases; bases outside gene matches: 4. The CDR3 spans 16 residues. CDR1 SGDLS and CDR2 YYNGEE come from the germline V gene.

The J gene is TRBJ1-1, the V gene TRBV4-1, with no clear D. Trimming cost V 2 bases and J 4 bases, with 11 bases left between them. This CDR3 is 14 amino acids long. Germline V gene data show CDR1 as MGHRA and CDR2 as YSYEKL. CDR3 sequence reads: CASSQMVVGTEAFF. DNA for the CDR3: TGCGCCAGCAGCCAAATGGTTGTGGGCACTGAAGCTTTCTTT.

The CDR3 DNA follows: TGTGCCAGCAGCTTAGAGGGGCCCTTTAGCTCCTATAATTCACCCCTCCACTTT. Protein product: CASSLEGPFSSYNSPLHF. The rearrangement uses TRBV7-2 and TRBJ1-6, with D maybe TRBD1 (5 bases). Germline-derived CDR1 and CDR2 are SGHTA and FQGNSA. The germline V and J ends were trimmed by 1 base and 0 bases, with 13 bases remaining between them. The CDR3 is 18 residues long. The whole variable domain, remainder taken from reference TRBV7-2 and TRBJ1-6, is GAGVSQSPSNKVTEKGKDVELRCDPISGHTALYWYRQSLGQGLEFLIYFQGNSAPDKSGLPSDRFSAERTGGSVSTLTIQRTQQEDSAVYLCASSLEGPFSSYNSPLHFGNGTRLTVT.

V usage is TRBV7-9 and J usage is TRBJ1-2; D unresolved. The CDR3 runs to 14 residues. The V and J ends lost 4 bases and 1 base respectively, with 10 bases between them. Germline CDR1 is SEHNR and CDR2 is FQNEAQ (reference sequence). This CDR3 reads CASSSQNFNYGYTF. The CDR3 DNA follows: TGTGCCAGCAGCTCCCAAAACTTTAACTATGGCTACACCTTC.

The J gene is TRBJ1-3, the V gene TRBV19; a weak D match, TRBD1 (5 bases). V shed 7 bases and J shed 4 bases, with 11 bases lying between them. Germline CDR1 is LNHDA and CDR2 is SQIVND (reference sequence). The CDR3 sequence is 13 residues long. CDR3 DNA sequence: TGTGCCAGTATGACAGTTAACGGAAACACCATATATTTT. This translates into CASMTVNGNTIYF.

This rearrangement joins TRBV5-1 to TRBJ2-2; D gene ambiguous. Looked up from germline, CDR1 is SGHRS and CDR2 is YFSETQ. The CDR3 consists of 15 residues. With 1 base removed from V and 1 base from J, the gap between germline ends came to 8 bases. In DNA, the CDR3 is TGCGCCAGCAGCTTGATCGGGCAGAACACCGGGGAGCTGTTTTTT. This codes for CASSLIGQNTGELFF.

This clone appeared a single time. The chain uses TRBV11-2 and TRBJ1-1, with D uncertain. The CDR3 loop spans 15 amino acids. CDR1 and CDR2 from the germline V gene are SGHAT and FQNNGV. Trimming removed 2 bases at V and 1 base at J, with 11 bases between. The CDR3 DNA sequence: TGTGCCAGCAGCTTAATGTCAGTCCAGAACACTGAAGCTTTCTTT. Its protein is CASSLMSVQNTEAFF. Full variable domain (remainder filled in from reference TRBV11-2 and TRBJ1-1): EAGVAQSPRYKIIEKRQSVAFWCNPISGHATLYWYQQILGQGPKLLIQFQNNGVVDDSQLPKDRFSAERLKGVDSTLKIQPAKLEDSAVYLCASSLMSVQNTEAFFGQGTRLTVV.

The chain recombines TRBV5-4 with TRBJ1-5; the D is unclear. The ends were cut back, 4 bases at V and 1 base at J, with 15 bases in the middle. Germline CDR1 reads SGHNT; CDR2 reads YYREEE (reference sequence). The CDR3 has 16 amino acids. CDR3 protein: CASSQFSGSSNQPQHF. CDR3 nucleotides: TGTGCCAGCAGCCAATTCTCCGGATCAAGCAATCAGCCCCAGCATTTT.

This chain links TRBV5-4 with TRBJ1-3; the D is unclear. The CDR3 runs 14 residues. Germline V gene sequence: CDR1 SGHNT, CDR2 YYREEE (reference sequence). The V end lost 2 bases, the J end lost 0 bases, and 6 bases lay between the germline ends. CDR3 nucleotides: TGTGCCAGCAGCTTAGGCAGCTCTGGAAACACCATATATTTT. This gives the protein CASSLGSSGNTIYF.

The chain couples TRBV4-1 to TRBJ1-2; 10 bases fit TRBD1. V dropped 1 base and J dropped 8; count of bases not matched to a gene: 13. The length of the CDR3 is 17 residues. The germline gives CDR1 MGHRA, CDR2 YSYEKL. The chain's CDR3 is CASSQAWGRQGAGGYTF. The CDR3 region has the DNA TGCGCCAGCAGCCAAGCTTGGGGTCGACAGGGGGCAGGGGGCTACACCTTC.

The DNA for the CDR3 is TGCAGCGCCGAGGGGACTAGCGGGAGGTTCCTCTACAATGAGCAGTTCTTC. This translates into CSAEGTSGRFLYNEQFF. The J gene is TRBJ2-1, the V gene TRBV29-1; 15 bases line up with TRBD2. Per the germline V gene, CDR1 is SQVTM and CDR2 is ANQGSEA. The CDR3 loop spans 17 amino acids. J was trimmed by 3 bases and V by 7 bases; bases with no gene match: 10.

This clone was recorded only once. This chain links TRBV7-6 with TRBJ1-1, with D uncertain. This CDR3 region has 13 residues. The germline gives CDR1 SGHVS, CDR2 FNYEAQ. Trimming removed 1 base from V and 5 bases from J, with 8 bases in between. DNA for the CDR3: TGTGCCAGCAGCTTAGAGGTCGGGACTGAAGCTTTCTTT. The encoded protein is CASSLEVGTEAFF.